Listed below are T cell receptor beta chains from one sample, sequenced in a study of blood T cell repertoires in COVID-19. Assay: immunoSEQ multiplex PCR; the TCRdb copy retains only in-frame clones and omits some. The sample lists about 180,000 clones, just under 80% occurring once. The sample was peripheral blood. The receptors come from a man between 70 and 80 years old with active or convalescent COVID-19. CDR3s include the opening cysteine and the closing phenylalanine or tryptophan. Each record gives: J gene, clone size, D gene, V gene, CDR3 DNA, CDR3 protein. A D gene is named only where the DNA matches it firmly. Only some rows state a clone size, as once, few, many or a class for expanded clones.

J: TRBJ2-7
size: once
D: .
V: TRBV21-1
DNA: TGTGCCAGCAGCAAGTGTCAGGGGATAGGAGGATGGCAGTACTTC
CDR3: CASSKCQGIGGWQYF

J: TRBJ2-7
size: .
D: TRBD2
V: TRBV11-2
DNA: TGTGCCAGCAGGAGGTGGCAGCGGGAGTCCTACGAGCAGTACTTC
CDR3: CASRRWQRESYEQYF

J: TRBJ2-3
size: .
D: .
V: TRBV19
DNA: TGTGCCATTGGGGCGGGGCTTGGAGCAGATACGCAGTATTTT
CDR3: CAIGAGLGADTQYF

J: TRBJ1-1
size: once
D: .
V: TRBV18
DNA: TGTGCCAGCTCACCATTGACAGATCTGCCTGAAGCTTTCTTT
CDR3: CASSPLTDLPEAFF

J: TRBJ2-5
size: few
D: .
V: TRBV5-5
DNA: TGTGCCAGTACGGACATAACCGGTCCTCAAGAGACCCAGTACTTC
CDR3: CASTDITGPQETQYF

J: TRBJ2-1
size: .
D: .
V: TRBV5-4
DNA: TGTGCCAGCAGCGAGACTAGCAATGAGCAGTTCTTC
CDR3: CASSETSNEQFF

J: TRBJ2-2
size: .
D: TRBD2
V: TRBV7-8
DNA: TGTGCCAGCAGCTCCAGGACTAGCGGAAACACCGGGGAGCTGTTTTTT
CDR3: CASSSRTSGNTGELFF

J: TRBJ1-5
size: once
D: TRBD1
V: TRBV25-1
DNA: TGTGCCAGCAGTGAAGCTGGACAGGGCGCTCAGCCCCAGCATTTT
CDR3: CASSEAGQGAQPQHF

J: TRBJ1-1
size: few
D: TRBD1
V: TRBV5-4
DNA: TGTGCCAGCAGCTCACAGGGGAAGGAAGCTTTCTTT
CDR3: CASSSQGKEAFF

J: TRBJ2-1
size: .
D: TRBD1
V: TRBV5-8
DNA: TGTGCCAGCAGCCCCTCGACAGGGGCGACCTACAATGAGCAGTTCTTC
CDR3: CASSPSTGATYNEQFF

J: TRBJ1-1
size: .
D: TRBD1
V: TRBV5-4
DNA: TGTGCCAGCAGCTCGAACAGGGGGCGGGAAGCTTTCTTT
CDR3: CASSSNRGREAFF

J: TRBJ2-4
size: .
D: TRBD2
V: TRBV2
DNA: TGTGCCAGCAGTACACTCGGGGGGTCGGACATTCAGTACTTC
CDR3: CASSTLGGSDIQYF

J: TRBJ2-2
size: .
D: TRBD2
V: TRBV3-1/TRBV3-2
DNA: TGTGCCAGCAGCCAGGGTAGCGGGGACACCGGGGAGCTGTTTTTT
CDR3: CASSQGSGDTGELFF

J: TRBJ2-7
size: .
D: .
V: TRBV9
DNA: TGTGCCAGCAGCTCCTCCCCCACAGGGTACGAGCAGTACTTC
CDR3: CASSSSPTGYEQYF

J: TRBJ1-5
size: once
D: TRBD1
V: TRBV7-6
DNA: TGTGCCAGCAGCTTAGACACAGGGGATCCAAGAGCCCAGCATTTT
CDR3: CASSLDTGDPRAQHF

J: TRBJ1-2
size: .
D: TRBD1
V: TRBV2
DNA: TGTGCCAGCATGCAGGGGGCGCGAGGCTACACCTTC
CDR3: CASMQGARGYTF

J: TRBJ1-2
size: .
D: .
V: TRBV21-1
DNA: TGTGCCAGCAGCGCTTTGGGGACAGGGAACCGCTATGGCTACACCTTC
CDR3: CASSALGTGNRYGYTF

J: TRBJ1-1
size: .
D: .
V: TRBV27
DNA: TGTGCCAGCAGTCACGCCGGCGGAGGTATAGCTTTCTTT
CDR3: CASSHAGGGIAFF

J: TRBJ2-7
size: .
D: .
V: TRBV4-2
DNA: TGTGCCAGCAGCCAAGATGGTGCGGGGCCGTGGGAGCAGTACTTC
CDR3: CASSQDGAGPWEQYF

J: TRBJ1-6
size: .
D: TRBD1
V: TRBV6-5
DNA: TGTGCCAGCAGTTACTCAAGGGGGCTCAATTCACCCCTCCACTTT
CDR3: CASSYSRGLNSPLHF

J: TRBJ1-2
size: .
D: .
V: TRBV30
DNA: TGTGCCTGGAGTGTACTCCGAGGCTACACCTTC
CDR3: CAWSVLRGYTF

J: TRBJ2-1
size: few
D: TRBD1
V: TRBV6-2/TRBV6-3
DNA: TGTGCCAGCAGTCCCCTGACAGGGGCCTCGTACAATGAGCAGTTCTTC
CDR3: CASSPLTGASYNEQFF

J: TRBJ2-2
size: .
D: TRBD2
V: TRBV5-5
DNA: TGTGCCAGCAGCTTCGGGTTGGGACTAGCAGGCGCCGGGGAGCTGTTTTTT
CDR3: CASSFGLGLAGAGELFF

J: TRBJ1-1
size: .
D: TRBD1
V: TRBV3-1/TRBV3-2
DNA: TGTGCCAGCACTCACAGGGGAAATCCGGACACTGAAGCTTTCTTT
CDR3: CASTHRGNPDTEAFF

J: TRBJ2-1
size: .
D: .
V: TRBV7-9
DNA: TGTGCCAGCAGCCCAAGTGGGGGGGCGGGTTACAATGAGCAGTTCTTC
CDR3: CASSPSGGAGYNEQFF

J: TRBJ1-2
size: once
D: .
V: TRBV5-1
DNA: TGCGCCAGCAGCTACCCCAGGGAGGGAGGCGGCTACACCTTC
CDR3: CASSYPREGGGYTF

J: TRBJ1-5
size: .
D: .
V: TRBV23-1
DNA: TGCGCCAGCAGTCCCGGGACACAATATCAGCCCCAGCATTTT
CDR3: CASSPGTQYQPQHF

J: TRBJ2-1
size: .
D: .
V: TRBV18
DNA: TGTGCCAGCTCACCCGACTGGAAGCAGTTCTTC
CDR3: CASSPDWKQFF

J: TRBJ2-7
size: .
D: .
V: TRBV30
DNA: TGTGCCTGGAGCACGGTCTACGAGCAGTACTTC
CDR3: CAWSTVYEQYF

J: TRBJ2-7
size: .
D: TRBD1
V: TRBV12-5
DNA: TGTGCTAGTGGTTCTGGACAGGGGGCTTACGAGCAGTACTTC
CDR3: CASGSGQGAYEQYF

J: TRBJ1-4
size: .
D: TRBD1
V: TRBV6-6
DNA: TGTGCCACCGGACAGGGGGGGGAAAAACTGTTTTTT
CDR3: CATGQGGEKLFF

J: TRBJ1-2
size: .
D: .
V: TRBV13
DNA: TGTGCCAGCAGCTTAAGCAGGGAAAGTGGCTACACCTTC
CDR3: CASSLSRESGYTF

J: TRBJ1-2
size: .
D: TRBD1
V: TRBV18
DNA: TGTGCCAGCTCAGAGGGACAGGGGGAAGGCTACACCTTC
CDR3: CASSEGQGEGYTF

J: TRBJ2-7
size: few
D: .
V: TRBV3-1/TRBV3-2
DNA: TGTGCCAGCAGCCAAGAACCTAGCTACGAGCAGTACTTC
CDR3: CASSQEPSYEQYF

J: TRBJ2-3
size: .
D: .
V: TRBV2
DNA: TGTGCCAGCTCCAAACAGGAGACCACAGATACGCAGTATTTT
CDR3: CASSKQETTDTQYF

J: TRBJ1-5
size: .
D: .
V: TRBV2
DNA: TGTGCCAGCCGGGTGGGGGCCAGCAATCAGCCCCAGCATTTT
CDR3: CASRVGASNQPQHF

J: TRBJ1-6
size: .
D: .
V: TRBV6-6
DNA: TGTGCCAGCAGTTTACCTGGACAGAACCCTCCACCCCTCCACTTT
CDR3: CASSLPGQNPPPLHF

J: TRBJ1-2
size: .
D: .
V: TRBV2
DNA: TGTGCCAGCAGTGAAGACCGTAGCACGGGCTACACCTTC
CDR3: CASSEDRSTGYTF

J: TRBJ1-4
size: once
D: .
V: TRBV4-3
DNA: TGCGCCAGCAGCCAAGATTCCCGGGAAAAACTGTTTTTT
CDR3: CASSQDSREKLFF

J: TRBJ2-3
size: .
D: .
V: TRBV29-1
DNA: TGCAGCGCCGAGGGGGGGCGCCGAGATACGCAGTATTTT
CDR3: CSAEGGRRDTQYF

J: TRBJ1-2
size: .
D: .
V: TRBV4-3
DNA: TGCGCCAGCAGCCAAGGGGGGGGGCAATACTATGGCTACACCTTC
CDR3: CASSQGGGQYYGYTF

J: TRBJ1-5
size: once
D: .
V: TRBV6-5
DNA: TGTGCCAGCAGTACAGGGCGCAATCAGCCCCAGCATTTT
CDR3: CASSTGRNQPQHF

J: TRBJ1-2
size: .
D: .
V: TRBV5-4
DNA: TGTGCCAGCACCCTAGTGGGGGCGGGCTATGGCTACACCTTC
CDR3: CASTLVGAGYGYTF

J: TRBJ1-2
size: .
D: TRBD1
V: TRBV7-9
DNA: TGTGCCAGCAGCTCGACAGGGAGAGGCTACACCTTC
CDR3: CASSSTGRGYTF

J: TRBJ2-1
size: .
D: .
V: TRBV7-2
DNA: TGTGCCAGCAGCTTAGCAGACAGGGAGGCGTTCTTC
CDR3: CASSLADREAFF

J: TRBJ2-5
size: .
D: .
V: TRBV7-2
DNA: TGTGCCAGCAGCCCTAGACGAACCGAAGAGACCCAGTACTTC
CDR3: CASSPRRTEETQYF